The 10 T cell receptor beta chains given below trace back to one sample, sequenced in a study of T cell changes during pregnancy in multiple sclerosis. Measured with immunoSEQ multiplex PCR; TCRdb has only the in-frame clones, and not every one. In the table there are some 64,000 clones, approximately 90% of which are singletons. The sequences come from peripheral blood, collected in the first trimester of pregnancy. The source of these receptors is a female donor with multiple sclerosis, enrolled in a pregnancy study.

The DNA of the CDR3 is TGTGCCAGCGGTAGGACTAGCGGGAGTGTGTGGGAGCTGTTTTTT. It is translated as CASGRTSGSVWELFF. The chain employs TRBV27 and TRBJ2-2, with 13 bases lining up with TRBD2. Trimming removed 8 bases from V and 9 bases from J; junction bases left unmatched: 9. This CDR3 region has 15 residues. Germline V gene data show CDR1 as MNHEY and CDR2 as SMNVEV (reference sequence).

The CDR3 region is CASSSAGGTDTQYF. Here the CDR3 DNA reads TGTGCCAGCAGTTCGGCAGGGGGAACAGATACGCAGTATTTT. The chain combines TRBV25-1 with TRBJ2-3, with 7 bases aligning to TRBD1. Trimming took 5 bases from V and 3 from J; bases not matched to a gene: 5. In germline, CDR1 is MGHDK, CDR2 SYGVNS. The CDR3 contains 14 residues.

This chain uses TRBV19 with TRBJ2-5, with 14 bases fitting TRBD2. The CDR3 extends over 16 amino acids. The V gene's germline CDR1 is LNHDA and CDR2 SQIVND (reference sequence). The trim removed 7 bases at V and 3 bases at J, leaving 7 bases unmatched. The CDR3 region is CASTPRTSGRKETQYF. DNA of the CDR3: TGTGCCAGTACTCCAAGGACTAGCGGGAGGAAAGAGACCCAGTACTTC.

This clone was seen a handful of times. This chain connects TRBV6-4 to TRBJ2-2, with TRBD2 matching 8 bases. Losses at the gene ends were 7 bases for V and 3 bases for J; bases not matched to a gene: 7. This CDR3 is 15 amino acids long. Germline V CDR1 and CDR2: MRHNA, SNTAGT. This chain's CDR3 is CASKAGEGDTGELFF. CDR3 in DNA: TGTGCCAGCAAAGCGGGAGAGGGGGACACCGGGGAGCTGTTTTTT.

This rearrangement joins TRBV18 to TRBJ1-3; the D gene is possibly TRBD1 (5 bases). CDR1 and CDR2 (germline): KGHSH, LQKENI. This CDR3 has 15 residues. Trimming took 3 bases from V and 2 from J, leaving 11 bases between them. CDR3 nucleotides: TGTGCCAGCTCACCCCCAGCACAGGCTGGAAACACCATATATTTT. Translating gives CASSPPAQAGNTIYF.

This rearrangement joins TRBV7-3 to TRBJ2-3; TRBD2 matches 15 bases. CDR3 length equals 17 residues. With 4 bases clipped from V and 0 bases from J, the junction kept 2 bases outside the gene matches. Germline CDR1 is SGHTA and CDR2 is FQGTGA. The CDR3 spells CASSSGTSGGSTDTQYF. The CDR3 region has the DNA TGTGCCAGCAGCTCCGGGACTAGCGGGGGGAGCACAGATACGCAGTATTTT.

This clone was recorded only once. The chain recombines TRBV21-1 with TRBJ2-7; the table's D gene call, TRBD2, was not cross checked with the DNA. TRBV21-1 is a recognized pseudogene. The CDR3 totals 17 residues. Here the CDR3 reads CASSKEKRLASRDEQYF. CDR3 DNA sequence: TGTGCCAGCAGCAAAGAAAAACGGCTAGCATCTCGAGACGAGCAGTACTTC.

This clone was counted once. This chain uses TRBV5-1 with TRBJ2-7; a possible D gene is TRBD2 (5 bases). Germline CDR1 reads SGHRS; CDR2 reads YFSETQ. This CDR3 is built from 13 residues. Trimming pared 4 bases from V and 2 bases from J, leaving 10 bases between. The CDR3 coding sequence is TGCGCCAGCAGCCCCGCCGGGGCCTACGAGCAGTACTTC. Protein product: CASSPAGAYEQYF. The whole variable domain, filled in from reference TRBV5-1 and TRBJ2-7, reads KAGVTQTPRYLIKTRGQQVTLSCSPISGHRSVSWYQQTPGQGLQFLFEYFSETQRNKGNFPGRFSGRQFSNSRSEMNVSTLELGDSALYLCASSPAGAYEQYFGPGTRLTVT.

This sequence joins TRBV5-6 and TRBJ2-5; 7 positions match TRBD1. Germline CDR1 and CDR2: SGHDT and YYEEEE. This CDR3 has 15 residues. V was pared by 3 bases and J by 0 bases, with 5 bases of the junction left unmatched. This CDR3 reads CASSSDREYQETQYF. CDR3 DNA sequence: TGTGCCAGCAGCTCCGACAGGGAGTACCAAGAGACCCAGTACTTC.

V and J are TRBV6-1 and TRBJ1-5, with a tentative D call TRBD1 (5 bases). Trimming pared 5 bases from V and 5 bases from J, leaving 16 bases between. Germline-derived CDR1 and CDR2 are MNHNS and SASEGT. The CDR3 covers 15 residues. CDR3 nucleotide sequence: TGTGCCAGCAGTACCGCTACAGGTTTCGATCAGCCCCAGCATTTT. Its protein is CASSTATGFDQPQHF.